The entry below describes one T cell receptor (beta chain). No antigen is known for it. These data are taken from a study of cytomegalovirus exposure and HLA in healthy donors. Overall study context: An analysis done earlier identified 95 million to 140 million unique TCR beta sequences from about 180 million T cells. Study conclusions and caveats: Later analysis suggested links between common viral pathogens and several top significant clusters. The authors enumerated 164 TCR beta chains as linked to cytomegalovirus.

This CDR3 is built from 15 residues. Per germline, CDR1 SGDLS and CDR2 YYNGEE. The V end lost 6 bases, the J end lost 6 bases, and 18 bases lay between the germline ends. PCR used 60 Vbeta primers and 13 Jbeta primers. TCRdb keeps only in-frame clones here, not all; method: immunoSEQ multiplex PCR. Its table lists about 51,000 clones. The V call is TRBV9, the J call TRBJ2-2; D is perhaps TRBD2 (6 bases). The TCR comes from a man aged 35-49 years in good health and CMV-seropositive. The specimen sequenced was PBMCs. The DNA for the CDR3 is TGTGCCAGCACGACTCACGGGGGATCTGCCGGGGAGCTGTTTTTT. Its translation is CASTTHGGSAGELFF.